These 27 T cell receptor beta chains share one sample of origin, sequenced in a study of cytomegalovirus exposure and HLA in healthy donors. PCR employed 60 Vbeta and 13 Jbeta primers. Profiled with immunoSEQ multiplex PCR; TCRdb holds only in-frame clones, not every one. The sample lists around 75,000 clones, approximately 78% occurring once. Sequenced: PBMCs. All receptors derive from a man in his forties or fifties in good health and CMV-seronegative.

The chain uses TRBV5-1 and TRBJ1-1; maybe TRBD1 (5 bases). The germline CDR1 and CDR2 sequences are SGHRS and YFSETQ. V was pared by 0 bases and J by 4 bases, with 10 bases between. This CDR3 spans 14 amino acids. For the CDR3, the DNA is TGCGCCAGCAGCTTGGTCTCGGGGGGCACTGAAGCTTTCTTT. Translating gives CASSLVSGGTEAFF.

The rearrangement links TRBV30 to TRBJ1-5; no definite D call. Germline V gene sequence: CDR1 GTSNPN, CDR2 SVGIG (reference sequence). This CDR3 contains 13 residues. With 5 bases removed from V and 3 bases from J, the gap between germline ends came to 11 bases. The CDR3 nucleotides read TGTGCCTGGGAGGGCGGTTCCAATCAGCCCCAGCATTTT. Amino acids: CAWEGGSNQPQHF.

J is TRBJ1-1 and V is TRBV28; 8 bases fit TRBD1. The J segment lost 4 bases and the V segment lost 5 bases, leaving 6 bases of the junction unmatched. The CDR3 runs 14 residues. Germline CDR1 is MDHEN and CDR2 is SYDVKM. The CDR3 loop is CASSPQGVGTEAFF. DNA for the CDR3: TGTGCCAGCAGTCCACAGGGGGTCGGCACTGAAGCTTTCTTT.

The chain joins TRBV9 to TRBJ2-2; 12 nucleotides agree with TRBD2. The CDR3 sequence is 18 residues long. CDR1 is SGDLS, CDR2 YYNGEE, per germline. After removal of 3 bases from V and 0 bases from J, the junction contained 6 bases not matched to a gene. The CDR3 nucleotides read TGTGCCAGCAGCGGCATGACTAGCGGGGGCCCGAACACCGGGGAGCTGTTTTTT. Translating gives CASSGMTSGGPNTGELFF.

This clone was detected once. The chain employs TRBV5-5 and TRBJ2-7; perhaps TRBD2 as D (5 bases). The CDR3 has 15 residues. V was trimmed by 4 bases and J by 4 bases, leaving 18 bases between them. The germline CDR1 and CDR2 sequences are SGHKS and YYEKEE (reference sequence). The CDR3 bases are TGTGCCAGCAGCCCGCGGGTAGTCGAACCATACGAGCAGTACTTC. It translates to CASSPRVVEPYEQYF.

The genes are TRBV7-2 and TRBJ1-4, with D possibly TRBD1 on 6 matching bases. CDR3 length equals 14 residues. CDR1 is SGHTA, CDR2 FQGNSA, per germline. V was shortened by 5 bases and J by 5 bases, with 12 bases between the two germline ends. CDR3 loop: CASSKQGNNEKLFF. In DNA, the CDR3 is TGTGCCAGCAGCAAACAGGGTAACAATGAAAAACTGTTTTTT.

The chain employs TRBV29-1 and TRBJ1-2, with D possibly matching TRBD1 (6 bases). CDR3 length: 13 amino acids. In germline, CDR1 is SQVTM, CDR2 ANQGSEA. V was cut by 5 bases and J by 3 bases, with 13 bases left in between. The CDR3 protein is CSVYTPGDYGYTF. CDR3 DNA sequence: TGCAGCGTTTATACCCCAGGGGACTATGGCTACACCTTC.

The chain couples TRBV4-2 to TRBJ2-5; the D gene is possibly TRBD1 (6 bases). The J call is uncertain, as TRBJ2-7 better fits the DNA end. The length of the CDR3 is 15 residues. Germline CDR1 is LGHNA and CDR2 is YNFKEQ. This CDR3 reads CASSQEGQGSREQYF. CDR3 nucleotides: TGTGCCAGCAGCCAAGAGGGGCAGGGGTCTCGCGAGCAGTACTTC.

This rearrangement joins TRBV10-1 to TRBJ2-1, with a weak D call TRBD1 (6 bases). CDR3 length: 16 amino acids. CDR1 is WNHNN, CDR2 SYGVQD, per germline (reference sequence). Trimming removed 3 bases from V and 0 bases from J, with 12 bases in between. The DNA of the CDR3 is TGCGCCAGCAGTGATGGCAGGGGTAACTCCTACAATGAGCAGTTCTTC. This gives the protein CASSDGRGNSYNEQFF.

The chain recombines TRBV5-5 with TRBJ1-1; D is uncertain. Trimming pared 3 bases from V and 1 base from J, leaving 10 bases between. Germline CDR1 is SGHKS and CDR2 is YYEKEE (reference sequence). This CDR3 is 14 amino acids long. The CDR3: CASSWASGNTEAFF. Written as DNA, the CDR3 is TGTGCCAGCAGCTGGGCCTCAGGGAACACTGAAGCTTTCTTT.

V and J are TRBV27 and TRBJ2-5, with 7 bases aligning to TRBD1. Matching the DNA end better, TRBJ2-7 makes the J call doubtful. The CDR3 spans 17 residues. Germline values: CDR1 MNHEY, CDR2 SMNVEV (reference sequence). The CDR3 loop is CASSFILRGRSTNEQYF. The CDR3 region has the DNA TGTGCCAGCAGTTTTATCCTCAGGGGGAGAAGCACAAACGAGCAGTACTTC.

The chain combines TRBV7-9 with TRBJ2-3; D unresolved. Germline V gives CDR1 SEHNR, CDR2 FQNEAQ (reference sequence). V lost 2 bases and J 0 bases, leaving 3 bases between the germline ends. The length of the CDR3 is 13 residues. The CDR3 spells CASSLQSTDTQYF. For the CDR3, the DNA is TGTGCCAGCAGCTTACAGAGCACAGATACGCAGTATTTT.

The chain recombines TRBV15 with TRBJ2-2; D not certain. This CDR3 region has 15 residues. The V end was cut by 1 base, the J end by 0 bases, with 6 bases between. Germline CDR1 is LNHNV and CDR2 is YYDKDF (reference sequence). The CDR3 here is CATSRGGANTGELFF. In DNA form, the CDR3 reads TGTGCCACCAGCAGAGGTGGAGCGAACACCGGGGAGCTGTTTTTT. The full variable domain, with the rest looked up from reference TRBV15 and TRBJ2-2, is DAMVIQNPRYQVTQFGKPVTLSCSQTLNHNVMYWYQQKSSQAPKLLFHYYDKDFNNEADTPDNFQSRRPNTSFCFLDIRSPGLGDTAMYLCATSRGGANTGELFFGEGSRLTVL.

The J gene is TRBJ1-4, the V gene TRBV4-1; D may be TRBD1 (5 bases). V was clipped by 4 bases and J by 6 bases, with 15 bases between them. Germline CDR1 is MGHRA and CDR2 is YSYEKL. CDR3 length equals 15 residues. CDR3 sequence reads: CASSLPGSLDEKLFF. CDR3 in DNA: TGCGCCAGCAGCCTTCCAGGGTCCCTGGATGAAAAACTGTTTTTT.

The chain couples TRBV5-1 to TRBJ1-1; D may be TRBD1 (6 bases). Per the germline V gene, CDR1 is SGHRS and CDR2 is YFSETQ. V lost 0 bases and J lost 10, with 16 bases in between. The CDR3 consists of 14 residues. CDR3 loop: CASSLVDAGARAFF. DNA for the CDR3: TGCGCCAGCAGCTTGGTTGATGCGGGGGCGAGAGCTTTCTTT.

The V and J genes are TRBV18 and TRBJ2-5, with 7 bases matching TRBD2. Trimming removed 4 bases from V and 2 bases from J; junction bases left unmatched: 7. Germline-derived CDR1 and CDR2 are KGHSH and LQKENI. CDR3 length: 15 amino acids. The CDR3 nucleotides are TGTGCCAGCTCACGTGTGCGGGGGAATCAAGAGACCCAGTACTTC. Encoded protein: CASSRVRGNQETQYF.

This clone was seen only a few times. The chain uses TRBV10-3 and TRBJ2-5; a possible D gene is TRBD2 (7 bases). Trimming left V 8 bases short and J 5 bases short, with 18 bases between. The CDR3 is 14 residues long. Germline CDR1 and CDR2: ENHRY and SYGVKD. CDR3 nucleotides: TGTGCCATCGCGGGGGCCGTTATGAGGGAGACCCAGTACTTC. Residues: CAIAGAVMRETQYF.

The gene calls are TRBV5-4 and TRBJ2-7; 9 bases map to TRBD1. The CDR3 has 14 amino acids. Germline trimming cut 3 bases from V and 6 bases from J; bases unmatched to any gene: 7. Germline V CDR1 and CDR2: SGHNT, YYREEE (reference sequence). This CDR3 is CASSSWTGEGEQYF. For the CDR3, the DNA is TGTGCCAGCAGCTCCTGGACAGGGGAAGGCGAGCAGTACTTC. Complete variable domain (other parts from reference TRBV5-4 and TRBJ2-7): ETGVTQSPTHLIKTRGQQVTLRCSSQSGHNTVSWYQQALGQGPQFIFQYYREEENGRGNFPPRFSGLQFPNYSSELNVNALELDDSALYLCASSSWTGEGEQYFGPGTRLTVT.

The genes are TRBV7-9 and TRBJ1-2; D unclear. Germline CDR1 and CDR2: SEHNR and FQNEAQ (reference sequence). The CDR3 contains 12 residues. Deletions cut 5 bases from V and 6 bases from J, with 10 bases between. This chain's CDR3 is CASSPQTDGYTF. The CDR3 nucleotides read TGTGCCAGCAGCCCCCAAACTGATGGCTACACCTTC.

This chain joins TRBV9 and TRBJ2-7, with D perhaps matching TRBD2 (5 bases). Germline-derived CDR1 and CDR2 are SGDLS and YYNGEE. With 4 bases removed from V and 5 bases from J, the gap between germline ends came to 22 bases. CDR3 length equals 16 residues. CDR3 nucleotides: TGTGCCAGCAGCCGTCGGTTGAGGCCAGAGGGAGACGAGCAGTACTTC. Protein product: CASSRRLRPEGDEQYF.

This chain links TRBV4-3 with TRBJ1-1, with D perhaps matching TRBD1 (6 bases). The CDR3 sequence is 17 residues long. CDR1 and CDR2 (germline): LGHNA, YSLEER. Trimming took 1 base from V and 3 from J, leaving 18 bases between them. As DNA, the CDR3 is TGCGCCAGCAGCCAAGCACGATATAACAGGGTGCACACTGAAGCTTTCTTT. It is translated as CASSQARYNRVHTEAFF.

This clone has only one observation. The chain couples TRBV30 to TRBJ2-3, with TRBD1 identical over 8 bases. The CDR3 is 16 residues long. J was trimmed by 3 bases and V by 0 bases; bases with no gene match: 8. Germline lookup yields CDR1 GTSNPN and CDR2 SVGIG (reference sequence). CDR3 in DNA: TGTGCCTGGAGTGTTCTGTCCGGGACAGGAACAGATACGCAGTATTTT. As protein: CAWSVLSGTGTDTQYF. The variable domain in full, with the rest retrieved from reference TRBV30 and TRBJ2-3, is SQTIHQWPATLVQPVGSPLSLECTVEGTSNPNLYWYRQAAGRGLQLLFYSVGIGQISSEVPQNLSASRPQDRQFILSSKKLLLSDSGFYLCAWSVLSGTGTDTQYFGPGTRLTVL.

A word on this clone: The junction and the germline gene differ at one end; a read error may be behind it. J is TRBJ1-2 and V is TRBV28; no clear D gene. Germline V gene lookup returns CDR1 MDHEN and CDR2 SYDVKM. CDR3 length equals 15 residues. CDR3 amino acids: CASKVSGIPKYGYTF. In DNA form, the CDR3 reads TGTGCCAGCAAAGTATCCGGGATCCCTAAGTATGGCTACACCTTC.

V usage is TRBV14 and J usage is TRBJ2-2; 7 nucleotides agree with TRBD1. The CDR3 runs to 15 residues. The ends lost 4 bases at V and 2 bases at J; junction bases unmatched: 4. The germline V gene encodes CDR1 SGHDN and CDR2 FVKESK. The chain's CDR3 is CASSPGQTNTGELFF. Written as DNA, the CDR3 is TGTGCCAGCAGCCCGGGACAGACCAACACCGGGGAGCTGTTTTTT.

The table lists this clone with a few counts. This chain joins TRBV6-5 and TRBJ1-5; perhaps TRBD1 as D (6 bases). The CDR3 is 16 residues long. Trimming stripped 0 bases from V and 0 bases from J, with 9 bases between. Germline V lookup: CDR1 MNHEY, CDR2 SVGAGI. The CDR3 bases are TGTGCCAGCAGTTACTCGTGGGACATTAGCAATCAGCCCCAGCATTTT. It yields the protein CASSYSWDISNQPQHF.

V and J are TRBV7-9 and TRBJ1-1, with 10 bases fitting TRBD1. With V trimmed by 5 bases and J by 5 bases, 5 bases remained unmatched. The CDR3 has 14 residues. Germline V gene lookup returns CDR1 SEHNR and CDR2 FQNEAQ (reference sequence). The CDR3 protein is CASSRQGANTEAFF. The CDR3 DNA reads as TGTGCCAGCAGCCGACAGGGGGCCAATACTGAAGCTTTCTTT.

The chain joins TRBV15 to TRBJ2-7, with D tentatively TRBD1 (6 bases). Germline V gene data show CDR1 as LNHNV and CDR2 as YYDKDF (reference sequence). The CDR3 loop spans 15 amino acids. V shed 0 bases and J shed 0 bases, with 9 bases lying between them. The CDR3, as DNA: TGTGCCACCAGCAGAGAGGGGGCAGCCTCCTACGAGCAGTACTTC. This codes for CATSREGAASYEQYF.